Described below is a single T cell receptor (beta chain) sequence and its context. Its antigen remains unknown. These data are taken from a study of OX40 agonist ivuxolimab in advanced cancers. Whole-study findings and limits: Fewer expanded clones were found on average in CD4+ than in CD8+ T cells.

This CDR3 contains 14 residues. Measured with immunoSEQ multiplex PCR; TCRdb has only the in-frame clones, and not every one. In the table there are some 20,000 clones, approximately 88% of which are singletons. J is TRBJ2-7 and V is TRBV12-2; the D segment call TRBD1 is taken from the table without a DNA check. TRBV12-2 is labeled a pseudogene. This specimen consisted of CD4+ or CD8+ T cells sorted from blood, obtained in a trial of the OX40 agonist ivuxolimab. The sequence was collected from an adult with an advanced solid tumor such as melanoma, head and neck, liver or kidney cancer. The CDR3 bases are TGTGCAAGTCGCTCCCCGACAGGGGAACACGAGCAGTACTTC. It codes for CASRSPTGEHEQYF.